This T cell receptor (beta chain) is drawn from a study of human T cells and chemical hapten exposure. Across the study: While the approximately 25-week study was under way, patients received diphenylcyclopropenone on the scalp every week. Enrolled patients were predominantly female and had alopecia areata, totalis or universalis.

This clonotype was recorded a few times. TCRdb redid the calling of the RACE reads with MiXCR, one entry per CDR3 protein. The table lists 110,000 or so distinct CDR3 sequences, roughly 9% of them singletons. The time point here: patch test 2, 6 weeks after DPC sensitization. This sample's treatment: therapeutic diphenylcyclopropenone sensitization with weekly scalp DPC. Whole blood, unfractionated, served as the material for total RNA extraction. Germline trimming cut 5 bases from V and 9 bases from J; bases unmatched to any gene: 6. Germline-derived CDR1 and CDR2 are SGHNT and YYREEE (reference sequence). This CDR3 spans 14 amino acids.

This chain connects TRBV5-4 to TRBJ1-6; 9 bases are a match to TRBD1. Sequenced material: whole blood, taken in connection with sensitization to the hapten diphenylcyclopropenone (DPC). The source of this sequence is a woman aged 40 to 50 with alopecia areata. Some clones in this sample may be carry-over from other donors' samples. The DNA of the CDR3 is TGTGCCAGCAGTACCGGGACAGGGTCTTCACCCCTCCACTTT. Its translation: CASSTGTGSSPLHF.